This section outlines one T cell receptor beta chain sequence together with its context. The target antigen is unknown. MiXCR, run by TCRdb on the reads, gives a single entry per CDR3 protein. Among about 490,000 distinct CDR3 sequences, about 17% were seen once, and the ten largest hold 20% to 30%. The data were obtained in a study of T cell repertoires in cytomegalovirus infection. General observations from the study: Carriers of CMV and the relevant HLA type were discriminated by public TCR beta frequency. What dominated the ex vivo response were HLA-C-restricted CMV-specific TCR beta clonotypes.

Per the germline V gene, CDR1 is SGHDN and CDR2 is FVKESK. The V end was cut by 4 bases, the J end by 0 bases, with 19 bases between. The CDR3 is 18 residues long. The clonotype comes from a human donor in good health (CMV status not recorded). Some clones in this sample may be carry-over from other donors' samples. V gene TRBV14 combines with J gene TRBJ2-1; perhaps TRBD2 as D (6 bases). The sample was CD8+ T cells from PBMCs. In DNA, the CDR3 is TGTGCCAGCAGCCCAAGCCACCTGGACTACCTCTCCTACAATGAGCAGTTCTTC. Translation gives CASSPSHLDYLSYNEQFF.